This TCR beta chain was recorded in a study of long-term antiretroviral therapy in people with HIV. Study-wide results and limits: Investigators report no available data on ART adherence, viral resistance or therapy changes. Repertoire composition at all time points was dominated by clones that had expanded before ART.

A v3.0 immunoSEQ assay was performed at survey level. Profiled with immunoSEQ multiplex PCR; TCRdb holds only in-frame clones, not every one. The data contain 25,000 or so clones, 82% of them singletons. Regarding this clone: Its antigen is still unknown.

The receptor was derived from a man younger than 30 with HIV. The specimen was unsorted PBMCs, collected 0.8 years before starting antiretroviral therapy.

This chain's CDR3 is CASSPYLVSGNTIYF. DNA for the CDR3: TGTGCCAGCAGCCCATACCTAGTCTCTGGAAACACCATATATTTT. The J gene is TRBJ1-3, the V gene TRBV7-2; D unclear. Trimming stripped 5 bases from V and 0 bases from J, with 11 bases between. Germline-derived CDR1 and CDR2 are SGHTA and FQGNSA. This CDR3 has 15 amino acids.